This T cell receptor beta chain derives from a study of Ad26.COV2.S vaccination and SARS-CoV-2 variants. Study outcomes and limitations: Substantial breadth in spike-specific CD8+ and CD4+ T cell responses was reportedly seen after vaccination.

Produced via immunoSEQ multiplex PCR; TCRdb's table is partial and in-frame only. The table records approximately 97,000 clones, around three quarters of them present only once. The CDR3 length is 15 residues. From germline, CDR1 is LGHNA and CDR2 YSLEER. J lost 5 bases, V lost 4 bases, and 8 bases had no gene match. Details on this clone: The antigen remains undetermined.

The source material was peripheral blood, sampled after recovery from COVID-19. The clonotype was recovered from a human donor who had recovered from COVID-19. The chain links TRBV4-3 to TRBJ2-5; TRBD1 aligns across 9 bases. The CDR3 bases are TGCGCCAGCAGCCGGGGACAGGGTGGGCCGGAGACCCAGTACTTC. Amino acids: CASSRGQGGPETQYF.